A single sample gave rise to the 15 T cell receptor beta chains below, sequenced in a study of T cell repertoires in cytomegalovirus infection. No cognate antigen is known for these TCRs. MiXCR was run by TCRdb on the reads, yielding one entry per CDR3 protein. Among tens of thousands of distinct CDR3 sequences, more than 15% were seen once, and the ten largest hold 60% to 65%. The starting material was CD8+ T cells from cultured PBMCs, obtained from culture after CMV antigen stimulation. These receptor sequences come from a human donor in good health (CMV status not recorded). Some clones in this sample may be carry-over from other donors' samples.

This clonotype came up a few times. This rearrangement joins TRBV7-6 to TRBJ1-1, with 8 bases lining up with TRBD1. The CDR3 sequence is 16 residues long. V shed 6 bases and J 0 bases; nucleotides not matched to a gene: 9. CDR1 and CDR2 from the germline V gene are SGHVS and FNYEAQ. CDR3 sequence (DNA): TGTGCCAGCAGAAATGACAGGGGCTTCTTGAACACTGAAGCTTTCTTT. It encodes CASRNDRGFLNTEAFF.

The sample holds a few counts of this clonotype. J is TRBJ2-7 and V is TRBV12-3 or TRBV12-4, with 7 nucleotides matching TRBD2. The CDR3 length is 13 residues. V dropped 3 bases and J dropped 3; count of bases not matched to a gene: 2. The CDR3 protein is CASSFGTIYEQYF. The DNA of the CDR3 is TGTGCCAGCAGTTTCGGGACTATCTACGAGCAGTACTTC.

V is TRBV5-4 and J is TRBJ2-1; no clear D gene. Trimming took 5 bases from V and 5 from J, leaving 20 bases between them. The CDR3 consists of 16 residues. The germline V gene has CDR1 SGHNT and CDR2 YYREEE (reference sequence). The CDR3 is CASRASGPPPNNEQFF. The DNA of the CDR3 is TGTGCCAGCAGAGCGTCAGGCCCCCCGCCGAACAATGAGCAGTTCTTC.

V is TRBV28 and J is TRBJ2-1; TRBD2 matches 8 bases. This CDR3 contains 18 residues. Germline-derived CDR1 and CDR2 are MDHEN and SYDVKM. The V and J ends lost 2 bases and 8 bases, in that order; junction bases with no gene match: 17. The chain's CDR3 is CASSLPGDWSGSSDEQFF. CDR3 sequence (DNA): TGTGCCAGCAGTTTACCAGGGGATTGGAGCGGGAGTTCAGATGAGCAGTTCTTC.

The chain employs TRBV4-2 and TRBJ1-1; TRBD1 matches 8 bases. The germline CDR1 and CDR2 sequences are LGHNA and YNFKEQ. CDR3 length: 17 residues. Trimming at V came to 4 bases and at J to 0 bases, leaving 10 bases not matched to a gene. In DNA, the CDR3 is TGTGCCAGCAGCCTCCAGGGGGCAGGGGCCCTGAACACTGAAGCTTTCTTT. This encodes CASSLQGAGALNTEAFF.

This clonotype was found a few times. The rearrangement joins TRBV7-2 to TRBJ1-5, with unresolved D. The CDR3 contains 15 residues. Trimming left V 1 base short and J 2 bases short, with 9 bases between. CDR1 and CDR2 (germline): SGHTA, FQGNSA. The CDR3 here is CASSLESSGNQPQHF. In DNA form, the CDR3 reads TGTGCCAGCAGCTTAGAGTCCAGCGGCAATCAGCCCCAGCATTTT.

This clonotype was seen only once. CDR3 DNA sequence: TGTGCCATCCCTGACCTGGGTAATGGCTACACCTTC. Translation gives CAIPDLGNGYTF. This chain links TRBV10-3 with TRBJ1-2; no clear D gene. This CDR3 comprises 12 residues. CDR1 is ENHRY, CDR2 SYGVKD, per germline. V was trimmed by 8 bases and J by 6 bases, leaving 13 bases between them.

V and J are TRBV7-2 and TRBJ2-1; D is unresolved. Looked up from germline, CDR1 is SGHTA and CDR2 is FQGNSA. The CDR3 covers 13 residues. Trimming cost V 5 bases and J 3 bases, with 8 bases left between them. In DNA, the CDR3 is TGTGCCAGCAGCGCTAGGGACTACAATGAGCAGTTCTTC. Its translation is CASSARDYNEQFF.

There are a few counts of this clonotype. The gene calls are TRBV6-2 or TRBV6-3 and TRBJ2-7; perhaps TRBD1 as D (6 bases). CDR1 MNHEY and CDR2 SVGEGT come from the germline V gene. Trimming left V 0 bases short and J 6 bases short, with 18 bases between. CDR3 size: 16 residues. The CDR3 spells CASSYSIIDRIREQYF. Here the CDR3 DNA reads TGTGCCAGCAGTTACTCGATCATTGACAGGATCCGCGAGCAGTACTTC.

The chain links TRBV7-9 to TRBJ2-3; D gene unclear. Trimming cost V 0 bases and J 2 bases, with 3 bases left between them. Germline values: CDR1 SEHNR, CDR2 FQNEAQ (reference sequence). The CDR3 consists of 13 residues. CDR3 DNA: TGTGCCAGCAGCTTAGCAGTCACAGATACGCAGTATTTT. The encoded protein is CASSLAVTDTQYF.

This rearrangement joins TRBV7-2 to TRBJ1-5, with TRBD1 identical over 10 bases. This CDR3 spans 14 amino acids. Germline CDR1 SGHTA, CDR2 FQGNSA. The V segment lost 5 bases and the J segment 6 bases; nucleotides outside the gene matches: 4. The CDR3 spells CASSTGQGFQPQHF. The CDR3 DNA reads TGTGCCAGCAGCACGGGACAGGGGTTTCAGCCCCAGCATTTT.

This clonotype was recorded at least ten times. The rearrangement joins TRBV18 to TRBJ2-7; 8 bases agree with TRBD1. Trimming at V came to 4 bases and at J to 2 bases, leaving 10 bases not matched to a gene. The V gene's germline CDR1 is KGHSH and CDR2 LQKENI. CDR3 length: 16 residues. The CDR3 sequence: CASSQEGQGWTYEQYF. The CDR3 coding sequence is TGTGCCAGCTCACAAGAAGGACAGGGTTGGACCTACGAGCAGTACTTC.

This clonotype has more than one count but fewer than ten. The chain combines TRBV4-3 with TRBJ2-1; 11 bases fit TRBD2. Germline V lookup: CDR1 LGHNA, CDR2 YSLEER. The CDR3 is made up of 14 amino acids. J was trimmed by 10 bases and V by 2 bases; bases with no gene match: 4. The CDR3 coding sequence is TGCGCCAGCAGCCAAATACTAGCGGGGGAAGAGCAGTTCTTC. Protein product: CASSQILAGEEQFF.

This clonotype has only a few counts. The junction shows a germline mismatch at one end, possibly a read error. The rearrangement joins TRBV4-1 to TRBJ1-3; the match to TRBD1 covers 8 bases. Germline CDR1 is MGHRA and CDR2 is YSYEKL. The CDR3 runs to 16 residues. The CDR3 DNA is TGTGCCAGCAGCTCCACGGCCGGACAGGGCGGGAACACCATATATTTT. This encodes CASSSTAGQGGNTIYF.

This clonotype was counted a few times. V usage is TRBV19 and J usage is TRBJ2-1; 8 nucleotides agree with TRBD1. Germline loops: CDR1 LNHDA, CDR2 SQIVND (reference sequence). The CDR3 loop spans 15 amino acids. With V trimmed by 5 bases and J by 4 bases, 7 bases remained unmatched. CDR3 loop: CASSLQGGRYNEQFF. CDR3 DNA: TGTGCCAGTAGTTTACAGGGGGGTAGATACAATGAGCAGTTCTTC.